Following are 21 T cell receptor beta chains from one sample sequenced in a study of control samples from healthy donors and cancer patients. The method was immunoSEQ multiplex PCR; TCRdb's version includes in-frame clones alone and lacks a portion of them. The table has roughly 450,000 clones, roughly 90% seen once; the top ten hold roughly 6.4%. What was sequenced was PBMCs. These receptor sequences come from a middle-aged man with head and neck cancer.

V usage is TRBV6-5 and J usage is TRBJ1-1; the match to TRBD1 covers 9 bases. The V segment lost 8 bases and the J segment 11 bases; nucleotides outside the gene matches: 9. Germline V gene lookup returns CDR1 MNHEY and CDR2 SVGAGI. The CDR3 has 12 amino acids. CDR3 sequence: CASYRGLVEAFF. CDR3 DNA: TGTGCCAGCTACAGGGGGCTAGTTGAGGCTTTCTTT.

The sample holds one count of this clone. The gene calls are TRBV15 and TRBJ1-2; D is possibly TRBD1 (5 bases). V lost 0 bases, J lost 8 bases, and 19 bases lay in between. The germline V gene has CDR1 LNHNV and CDR2 YYDKDF (reference sequence). This CDR3 has 16 amino acids. CDR3 DNA sequence: TGTGCCACCAGCAGAGATAAACAGGCTTACACTTTCGGCTACACCTTC. This translates into CATSRDKQAYTFGYTF.

The V and J genes are TRBV28 and TRBJ1-5; no clear D gene. Germline values: CDR1 MDHEN, CDR2 SYDVKM. The CDR3 covers 15 residues. V was pared by 7 bases and J by 6 bases, with 19 bases between. CDR3 protein: CASTLQYGLIQPQHF. The CDR3 bases are TGTGCCAGCACCCTTCAGTATGGGTTAATTCAGCCCCAGCATTTT.

The chain is built from TRBV9 and TRBJ1-3, with D possibly TRBD1 on 5 matching bases. Germline loops: CDR1 SGDLS, CDR2 YYNGEE. V was trimmed by 3 bases and J by 0 bases, leaving 7 bases between them. The CDR3 totals 14 residues. Here the CDR3 reads CASSEDISGNTIYF. The CDR3 DNA reads TGTGCCAGCAGCGAGGACATCTCTGGAAACACCATATATTTT.

V is TRBV4-3 and J is TRBJ2-1; D may be TRBD1 (5 bases). V was trimmed by 8 bases and J by 6 bases, leaving 17 bases between them. This CDR3 is built from 14 residues. The V gene's germline CDR1 is LGHNA and CDR2 YSLEER. The CDR3 region is CASPEPPRGNEQFF. The CDR3 DNA is TGCGCCAGCCCGGAACCCCCAAGGGGCAATGAGCAGTTCTTC.

The rearrangement uses TRBV19 and TRBJ1-6; D is unresolved. The CDR3 is 15 residues long. With 0 bases removed from V and 3 bases from J, the gap between germline ends came to 6 bases. The germline CDR1 and CDR2 sequences are LNHDA and SQIVND (reference sequence). The CDR3 spells CASSIDSFYNSPLHF. DNA for the CDR3: TGTGCCAGTAGTATAGACAGCTTCTATAATTCACCCCTCCACTTT.

The CDR3 reads CASSLVGTGAYEQYF. As DNA, the CDR3 is TGTGCCAGCAGCTTGGTCGGGACGGGGGCCTACGAGCAGTACTTC. The chain links TRBV5-5 to TRBJ2-7; a weak D match, TRBD2 (6 bases). CDR1 is SGHKS and CDR2 is YYEKEE in the germline V gene (reference sequence). The CDR3 spans 15 residues. Trimming took off 0 bases at V and 2 bases at J, with 12 bases between the two ends.

The J gene is TRBJ2-7, the V gene TRBV29-1, with D uncertain. Germline loops: CDR1 SQVTM, CDR2 ANQGSEA. Trimming took 7 bases from V and 3 from J, leaving 13 bases between them. This CDR3 spans 12 amino acids. The CDR3 sequence: CSAEVLGYEQYF. The CDR3 bases are TGCAGCGCTGAGGTCTTGGGCTACGAGCAGTACTTC.

The chain uses TRBV27 and TRBJ2-7; tentatively, D is TRBD1 (6 bases). Trimming cost V 6 bases and J 3 bases, with 15 bases left between them. Germline CDR1 MNHEY, CDR2 SMNVEV (reference sequence). The CDR3 covers 14 residues. The CDR3 loop is CASSRGDENYEQYF. In nucleotides, the CDR3 is TGTGCCAGCAGCAGGGGCGATGAGAACTACGAGCAGTACTTC.

V usage is TRBV7-3 and J usage is TRBJ2-3, with 9 bases aligning to TRBD1. This CDR3 contains 15 residues. Germline lookup yields CDR1 SGHTA and CDR2 FQGTGA. J lost 3 bases, V lost 3 bases, and 4 bases had no gene match. In nucleotides, the CDR3 is TGTGCCAGCAGCTTCCGGGACAGGGAAACAGATACGCAGTATTTT. Translation gives CASSFRDRETDTQYF.

The chain has TRBV29-1 and TRBJ2-7; tentative D call: TRBD1 (5 bases). The CDR3 has 15 amino acids. Trimming removed 7 bases at V and 7 bases at J, with 26 bases between. The V gene's germline CDR1 is SQVTM and CDR2 ANQGSEA. For the CDR3, the DNA is TGCAGCGCCTACTCTCAGGGCCTTCGAGCCTCGGAGCAGTACTTC. This sequence encodes CSAYSQGLRASEQYF.

The chain uses TRBV28 and TRBJ1-5; 8 nucleotides match TRBD1. After removal of 4 bases from V and 5 bases from J, the junction contained 7 bases not matched to a gene. Germline lookup yields CDR1 MDHEN and CDR2 SYDVKM. The length of the CDR3 is 15 residues. CDR3 protein: CASSYYRGNDQPQHF. As DNA, the CDR3 is TGTGCCAGCAGTTATTACAGGGGGAATGATCAGCCCCAGCATTTT. The variable domain in full, with the rest retrieved from reference TRBV28 and TRBJ1-5, is DVKVTQSSRYLVKRTGEKVFLECVQDMDHENMFWYRQDPGLGLRLIYFSYDVKMKEKGDIPEGYSVSREKKERFSLILESASTNQTSMYLCASSYYRGNDQPQHFGDGTRLSIL.

V and J are TRBV6-5 and TRBJ2-5; the match to TRBD1 covers 7 bases. CDR3 length: 13 residues. The junction had 1 base not matched to a gene; V was cut back by 6 bases and J by 0 bases. Germline CDR1 and CDR2: MNHEY and SVGAGI. The CDR3 region has the DNA TGTGCCAGCAGCGGGACAGACCAAGAGACCCAGTACTTC. As protein: CASSGTDQETQYF.

The chain uses TRBV7-3 and TRBJ2-1; maybe TRBD2 (5 bases). Germline V lookup: CDR1 SGHTA, CDR2 FQGTGA. The V end was cut by 2 bases, the J end by 6 bases, with 8 bases between. The CDR3 is 13 residues long. The CDR3 coding sequence is TGTGCCAGCAGCTTAGAGGGTTCCAATGAGCAGTTCTTC. Translation: CASSLEGSNEQFF. The whole variable domain, remainder taken from reference TRBV7-3 and TRBJ2-1, is GAGVSQTPSNKVTEKGKYVELRCDPISGHTALYWYRQSLGQGPEFLIYFQGTGAADDSGLPNDRFFAVRPEGSVSTLKIQRTERGDSAVYLCASSLEGSNEQFFGPGTRLTVL.

This rearrangement joins TRBV5-1 to TRBJ2-3; TRBD2 agrees at 8 bases. The CDR3 has 16 amino acids. J gave up 2 bases and V 4 bases, and 9 bases lay outside the gene matches. Germline assignment: CDR1 SGHRS and CDR2 YFSETQ. In nucleotides, the CDR3 is TGCGCCAGCAGCCAAACTAGCGGATCTTCCACAGATACGCAGTATTTT. Its protein product is CASSQTSGSSTDTQYF.

The sample holds one count of this clone. V gene TRBV24-1 combines with J gene TRBJ1-2; D gene ambiguous. Trimming cost V 4 bases and J 4 bases, with 12 bases left between them. CDR1 is KGHDR, CDR2 SFDVKD, per germline. The CDR3 has 14 residues. In DNA form, the CDR3 reads TGTGCCACCAGTGACCCCGCGACGACCTATGGCTACACCTTC. It encodes CATSDPATTYGYTF.

CDR3 residues: CASRYNERGETDTQYF. As DNA, the CDR3 is TGTGCCAGTAGATATAATGAGCGGGGGGAAACAGATACGCAGTATTTT. V gene TRBV19 combines with J gene TRBJ2-3, with 9 bases identical to TRBD2. This CDR3 region has 16 residues. CDR1 and CDR2 (germline): LNHDA, SQIVND (reference sequence). The ends lost 6 bases at V and 3 bases at J; junction bases unmatched: 10.

This clone was counted only a few times. CDR3 in DNA: TGCGCCAGCAGCCAAGCAATGGGGCAGGGACAAGGTGGCTACACCTTC. Translated: CASSQAMGQGQGGYTF. The chain carries TRBV4-1 and TRBJ1-2; the D gene is possibly TRBD1 (6 bases). Trimming stripped 1 base from V and 7 bases from J, with 19 bases between. Germline V gene sequence: CDR1 MGHRA, CDR2 YSYEKL. The CDR3 has 16 residues.

The chain combines TRBV4-3 with TRBJ1-1; no reliable D call. This CDR3 has 15 amino acids. Germline CDR1 LGHNA, CDR2 YSLEER. V was pared by 0 bases and J by 3 bases, with 11 bases between. CDR3 sequence: CASSQEGPWDTEAFF. DNA for the CDR3: TGCGCCAGCAGCCAAGAAGGCCCTTGGGACACTGAAGCTTTCTTT.

This chain links TRBV9 with TRBJ2-2; tentatively, D is TRBD2 (6 bases). The ends were cut back, 10 bases at V and 4 bases at J, with 14 bases in the middle. CDR3 length: 13 residues. The germline V gene encodes CDR1 SGDLS and CDR2 YYNGEE. The CDR3 region has the DNA TGTGCCTCGACCGGGAGAGTCACCGGGGAGCTGTTTTTT. Its protein product is CASTGRVTGELFF.

V usage is TRBV7-2 and J usage is TRBJ2-7, with D unresolved. The CDR3 spans 15 residues. V gave up 4 bases and J gave up 1 base, with 14 bases separating them. Germline lookup yields CDR1 SGHTA and CDR2 FQGNSA. This CDR3 is CASSSVPGPSYEQYF. The CDR3, as DNA: TGTGCCAGCAGCTCAGTGCCAGGCCCATCCTACGAGCAGTACTTC.